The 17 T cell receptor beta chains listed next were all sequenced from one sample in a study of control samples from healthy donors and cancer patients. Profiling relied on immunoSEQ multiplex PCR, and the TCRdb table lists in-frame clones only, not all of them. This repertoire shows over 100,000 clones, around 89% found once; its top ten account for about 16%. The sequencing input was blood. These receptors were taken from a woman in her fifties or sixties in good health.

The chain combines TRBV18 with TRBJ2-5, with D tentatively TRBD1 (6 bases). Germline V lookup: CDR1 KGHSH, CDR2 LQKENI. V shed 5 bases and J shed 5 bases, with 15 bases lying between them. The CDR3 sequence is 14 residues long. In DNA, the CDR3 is TGTGCCAGCTCATCAACAGGGCCTAAGGAGACCCAGTACTTC. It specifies CASSSTGPKETQYF.

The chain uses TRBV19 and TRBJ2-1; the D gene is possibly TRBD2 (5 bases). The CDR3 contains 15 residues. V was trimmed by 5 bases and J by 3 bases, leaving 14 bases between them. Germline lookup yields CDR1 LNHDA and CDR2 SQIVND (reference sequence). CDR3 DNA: TGTGCCAGTAGTGCCTCAGGCGGGCGCTACAATGAGCAGTTCTTC. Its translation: CASSASGGRYNEQFF.

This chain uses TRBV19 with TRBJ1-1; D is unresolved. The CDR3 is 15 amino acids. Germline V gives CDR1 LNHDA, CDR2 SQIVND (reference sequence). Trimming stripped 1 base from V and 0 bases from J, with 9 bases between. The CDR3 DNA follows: TGTGCCAGTAGTATAGCCGGCAGTTTGAACACTGAAGCTTTCTTT. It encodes CASSIAGSLNTEAFF.

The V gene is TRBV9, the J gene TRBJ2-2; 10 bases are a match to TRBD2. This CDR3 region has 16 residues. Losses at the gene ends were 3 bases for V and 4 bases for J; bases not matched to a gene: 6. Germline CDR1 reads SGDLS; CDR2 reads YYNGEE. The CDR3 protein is CASSEGAGGVTGELFF. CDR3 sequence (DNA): TGTGCCAGCAGCGAGGGAGCGGGGGGGGTCACCGGGGAGCTGTTTTTT.

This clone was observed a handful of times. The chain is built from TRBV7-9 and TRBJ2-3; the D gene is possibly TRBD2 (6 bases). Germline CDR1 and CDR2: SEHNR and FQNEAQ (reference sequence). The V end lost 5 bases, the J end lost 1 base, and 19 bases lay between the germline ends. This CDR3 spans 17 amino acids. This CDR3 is CASSPPGGKSGTDTQYF. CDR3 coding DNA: TGTGCCAGCAGCCCACCCGGGGGAAAGTCGGGCACAGATACGCAGTATTTT.

The CDR3 is CASSLLPGKDGYTF. The CDR3 DNA reads TGTGCCAGCAGCTTATTACCAGGGAAGGATGGCTACACCTTC. The chain couples TRBV7-2 to TRBJ1-2; possible D gene TRBD1, 5 bases. The germline V gene encodes CDR1 SGHTA and CDR2 FQGNSA. The V end lost 2 bases, the J end lost 6 bases, and 13 bases lay between the germline ends. There are 14 residues in the CDR3. Together with reference TRBV7-2 and TRBJ1-2, the CDR3 gives the full variable domain: GAGVSQSPSNKVTEKGKDVELRCDPISGHTALYWYRQSLGQGLEFLIYFQGNSAPDKSGLPSDRFSAERTGGSVSTLTIQRTQQEDSAVYLCASSLLPGKDGYTFGSGTRLTVV.

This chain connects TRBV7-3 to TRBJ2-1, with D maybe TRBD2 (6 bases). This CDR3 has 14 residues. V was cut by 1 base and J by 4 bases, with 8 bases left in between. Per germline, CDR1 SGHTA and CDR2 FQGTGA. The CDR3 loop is CASSLRGEYNEQFF. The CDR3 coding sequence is TGTGCCAGCAGCTTAAGGGGGGAGTACAATGAGCAGTTCTTC. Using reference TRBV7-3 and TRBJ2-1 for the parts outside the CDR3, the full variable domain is GAGVSQTPSNKVTEKGKYVELRCDPISGHTALYWYRQSLGQGPEFLIYFQGTGAADDSGLPNDRFFAVRPEGSVSTLKIQRTERGDSAVYLCASSLRGEYNEQFFGPGTRLTVL.

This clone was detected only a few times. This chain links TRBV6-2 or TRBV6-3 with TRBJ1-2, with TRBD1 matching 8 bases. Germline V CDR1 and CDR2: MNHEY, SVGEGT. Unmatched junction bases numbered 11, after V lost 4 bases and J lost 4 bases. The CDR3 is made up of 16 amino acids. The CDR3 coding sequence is TGTGCCAGCAGTTCCCCCGGACAGGGATGGGGCTATGGCTACACCTTC. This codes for CASSSPGQGWGYGYTF.

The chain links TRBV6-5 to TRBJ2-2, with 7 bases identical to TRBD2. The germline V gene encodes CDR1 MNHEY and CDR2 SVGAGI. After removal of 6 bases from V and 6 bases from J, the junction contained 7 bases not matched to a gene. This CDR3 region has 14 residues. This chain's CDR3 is CASSPGGRAGELFF. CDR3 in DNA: TGTGCCAGCAGCCCGGGGGGTCGCGCCGGGGAGCTGTTTTTT.

The CDR3 sequence is CASSQDSRVVVTEAFF. The CDR3 DNA follows: TGCGCCAGCAGCCAAGATTCTAGGGTTGTAGTAACTGAAGCTTTCTTT. The genes are TRBV4-1 and TRBJ1-1; D remains unclear. This CDR3 comprises 16 residues. V was trimmed by 0 bases and J by 5 bases, leaving 16 bases between them. Looked up from germline, CDR1 is MGHRA and CDR2 is YSYEKL.

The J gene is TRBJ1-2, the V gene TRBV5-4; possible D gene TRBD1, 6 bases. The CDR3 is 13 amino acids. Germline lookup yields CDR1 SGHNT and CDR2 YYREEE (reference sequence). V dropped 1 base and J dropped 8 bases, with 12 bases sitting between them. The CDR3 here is CASSLTGGGGYTF. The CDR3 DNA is TGTGCCAGCAGCTTGACGGGGGGCGGAGGCTACACCTTC.

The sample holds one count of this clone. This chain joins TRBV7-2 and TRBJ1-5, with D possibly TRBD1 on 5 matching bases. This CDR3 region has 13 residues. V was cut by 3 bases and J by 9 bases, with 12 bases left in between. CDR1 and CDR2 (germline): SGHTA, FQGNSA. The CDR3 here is CASSFVGARPQHF. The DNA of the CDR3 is TGTGCCAGCAGCTTCGTCGGGGCTCGGCCCCAGCATTTT. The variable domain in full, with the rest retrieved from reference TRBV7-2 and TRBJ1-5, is GAGVSQSPSNKVTEKGKDVELRCDPISGHTALYWYRQSLGQGLEFLIYFQGNSAPDKSGLPSDRFSAERTGGSVSTLTIQRTQQEDSAVYLCASSFVGARPQHFGDGTRLSIL.

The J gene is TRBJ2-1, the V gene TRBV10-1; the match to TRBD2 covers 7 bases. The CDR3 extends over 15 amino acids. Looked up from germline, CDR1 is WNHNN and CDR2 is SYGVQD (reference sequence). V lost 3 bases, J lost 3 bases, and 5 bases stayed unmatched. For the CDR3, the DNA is TGCGCCAGCAGTGAATATGGCGGGGGCTACAATGAGCAGTTCTTC. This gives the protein CASSEYGGGYNEQFF.

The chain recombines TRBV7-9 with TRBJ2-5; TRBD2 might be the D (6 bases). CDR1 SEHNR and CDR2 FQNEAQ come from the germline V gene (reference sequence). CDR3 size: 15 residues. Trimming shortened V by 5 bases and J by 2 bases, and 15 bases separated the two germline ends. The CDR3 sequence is CASSRAGTLQETQYF. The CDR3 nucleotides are TGTGCCAGCAGCCGGGCGGGGACGTTGCAAGAGACCCAGTACTTC. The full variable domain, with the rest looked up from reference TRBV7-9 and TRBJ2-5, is DTGVSQNPRHKITKRGQNVTFRCDPISEHNRLYWYRQTLGQGPEFLTYFQNEAQLEKSRLLSDRFSAERPKGSFSTLEIQRTEQGDSAMYLCASSRAGTLQETQYFGPGTRLLVL.

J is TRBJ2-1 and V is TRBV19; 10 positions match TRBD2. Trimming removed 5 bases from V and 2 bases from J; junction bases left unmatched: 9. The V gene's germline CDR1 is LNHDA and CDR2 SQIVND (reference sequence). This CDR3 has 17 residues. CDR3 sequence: CASSVRLAGLTYNEQFF. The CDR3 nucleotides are TGTGCCAGTAGTGTAAGACTAGCGGGCCTTACCTACAATGAGCAGTTCTTC.

CDR3 sequence (DNA): TGTGCCAGCTCACCGGGCCTGGGGGCGGAAGAGCAGTACTTC. It codes for CASSPGLGAEEQYF. The chain links TRBV18 to TRBJ2-7; a possible D gene is TRBD1 (6 bases). The CDR3 runs to 14 residues. Looked up from germline, CDR1 is KGHSH and CDR2 is LQKENI. Deletions cut 3 bases from V and 7 bases from J, with 16 bases between. The full variable domain, in which reference TRBV18 and TRBJ2-7 provide the parts outside the CDR3, is NAGVMQNPRHLVRRRGQEARLRCSPMKGHSHVYWYRQLPEEGLKFMVYLQKENIIDESGMPKERFSAEFPKEGPSILRIQQVVRGDSAAYFCASSPGLGAEEQYFGPGTRLTVT.

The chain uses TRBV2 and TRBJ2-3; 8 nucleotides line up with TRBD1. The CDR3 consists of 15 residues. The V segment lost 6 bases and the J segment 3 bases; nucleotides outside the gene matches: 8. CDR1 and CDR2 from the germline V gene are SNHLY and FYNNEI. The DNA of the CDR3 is TGTGCCAGCAGGGCGGACAGGGTAGGAACAGATACGCAGTATTTT. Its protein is CASRADRVGTDTQYF.